A single sample is the source of the 13 T cell receptor beta chains below, sequenced in a study of human T cells and chemical hapten exposure. As to time point: patch test 1, 2 weeks after DPC sensitization. Treatment denoted: therapeutic diphenylcyclopropenone sensitization with weekly scalp DPC. TCRdb re-called the RACE reads through MiXCR, storing one row per CDR3 protein. The sample includes under 450,000 distinct CDR3 sequences, 4% to 5.5% of them seen just once. The material sequenced was whole blood, taken in connection with sensitization to the hapten diphenylcyclopropenone (DPC). The source is a woman aged 50 to 65 with alopecia areata. Some clones in this sample may be carry-over from other donors' samples.

This clonotype was counted ten times or more. V is TRBV6-2 or TRBV6-3 and J is TRBJ2-3, with TRBD2 matching 7 bases. The CDR3 runs 14 residues. The germline V gene encodes CDR1 MNHEY and CDR2 SVGEGT. Trimming took 6 bases from V and 6 from J; bases not matched to a gene: 9. The CDR3 loop reads CASSPQTSPDTQYF. CDR3 DNA sequence: TGTGCCAGCAGCCCCCAGACTAGCCCGGATACGCAGTATTTT.

This clonotype has only a few counts. The chain is built from TRBV6-1 and TRBJ1-1; D might be TRBD1 (6 bases). Germline V gene data show CDR1 as MNHNS and CDR2 as SASEGT. V was clipped by 9 bases and J by 4 bases, with 18 bases between them. The CDR3 sequence is 14 residues long. CDR3 coding DNA: TGTGCCAGTACCCTACAGGGCATGGGCACTGAAGCTTTCTTT. Translated: CASTLQGMGTEAFF.

The chain has TRBV6-5 and TRBJ1-6, with D possibly matching TRBD1 (5 bases). This CDR3 is built from 15 residues. Germline values: CDR1 MNHEY, CDR2 SVGAGI. The germline V and J ends were trimmed by 6 bases and 7 bases, with 16 bases remaining between them. The CDR3 is CASRPQQGRNSPLHF. CDR3 DNA sequence: TGTGCCAGCAGACCCCAGCAGGGAAGGAATTCACCCCTCCACTTT.

This clonotype was picked up many times. V is TRBV28 and J is TRBJ1-5; D not certain. The ends were cut back, 1 base at V and 6 bases at J, with 4 bases in the middle. The CDR3 is 12 amino acids. Germline lookup yields CDR1 MDHEN and CDR2 SYDVKM. The CDR3 region is CASSLSVQPQHF. CDR3 nucleotide sequence: TGTGCCAGCAGTTTATCTGTTCAGCCCCAGCATTTT.

At least ten counts were recorded for this clonotype. This chain uses TRBV3-1 with TRBJ2-2; D is possibly TRBD1 (6 bases). Trimming left V 7 bases short and J 6 bases short, with 15 bases between. CDR1 and CDR2 from the germline V gene are LGHDT and YNNKEL (reference sequence). The CDR3 loop spans 14 amino acids. The DNA of the CDR3 is TGTGCCAGCAAACAGGGTTTTTTGGCCGGGGAGCTGTTTTTT. Its protein product is CASKQGFLAGELFF.

The V call is TRBV11-2, the J call TRBJ2-3; tentatively, D is TRBD1 (5 bases). The CDR3 consists of 15 residues. Trimming stripped 4 bases from V and 1 base from J, with 12 bases between. From germline, CDR1 is SGHAT and CDR2 FQNNGV. The DNA for the CDR3 is TGTGCCAGCAGCTCCCTCCGCAGGGGCACAGATACGCAGTATTTT. The encoded protein is CASSSLRRGTDTQYF.

This clonotype came up a few times. CDR3 residues: CASRKSVNTEAFF. The CDR3, as DNA: TGTGCCAGCAGAAAAAGCGTGAACACTGAAGCTTTCTTT. V is TRBV5-4 and J is TRBJ1-1; D unclear. The CDR3 covers 13 residues. V was trimmed by 5 bases and J by 0 bases, leaving 8 bases between them. Looked up from germline, CDR1 is SGHNT and CDR2 is YYREEE (reference sequence).

In this sample, this clonotype turned up many times. The V gene is TRBV29-1, the J gene TRBJ2-1, with 7 positions matching TRBD1. In germline, CDR1 is SQVTM, CDR2 ANQGSEA. The CDR3 length is 15 residues. Unmatched junction bases numbered 8, after V lost 3 bases and J lost 3 bases. The CDR3 protein is CSVEGTDRVYNEQFF. The CDR3 nucleotides read TGCAGCGTTGAGGGCACCGACAGGGTCTACAATGAGCAGTTCTTC.

The chain has TRBV10-3 and TRBJ2-4; 10 bases map to TRBD1. Germline-derived CDR1 and CDR2 are ENHRY and SYGVKD. CDR3 length: 17 amino acids. J gave up 0 bases and V 2 bases, and 4 bases lay outside the gene matches. CDR3 amino acids: CAISEGGTGVAKNIQYF. In DNA, the CDR3 is TGTGCCATCAGTGAGGGCGGGACAGGGGTAGCCAAAAACATTCAGTACTTC.

This clonotype was detected many times. The chain carries TRBV4-2 and TRBJ2-3, with D possibly matching TRBD2 (5 bases). The CDR3 extends over 15 amino acids. CDR1 LGHNA and CDR2 YNFKEQ come from the germline V gene. V was shortened by 0 bases and J by 3 bases, with 10 bases between the two germline ends. CDR3 region: CASSQDLLETDTQYF. CDR3 bases: TGTGCCAGCAGCCAAGACCTACTAGAAACAGATACGCAGTATTTT.

This clonotype has a count of ten or more. The chain has TRBV5-4 and TRBJ2-2, with D uncertain. In germline, CDR1 is SGHNT, CDR2 YYREEE (reference sequence). This CDR3 contains 14 residues. Trimming stripped 0 bases from V and 0 bases from J, with 3 bases between. CDR3 loop: CASSLESNTGELFF. The CDR3 DNA follows: TGTGCCAGCAGCTTGGAGTCGAACACCGGGGAGCTGTTTTTT. Complete variable domain (other parts from reference TRBV5-4 and TRBJ2-2): ETGVTQSPTHLIKTRGQQVTLRCSSQSGHNTVSWYQQALGQGPQFIFQYYREEENGRGNFPPRFSGLQFPNYSSELNVNALELDDSALYLCASSLESNTGELFFGEGSRLTVL.

This clonotype was seen ten or more times. The CDR3 DNA reads TGTGCCAGCAGTGCGTGGGCCACAGATACGCAGTATTTT. As protein: CASSAWATDTQYF. J is TRBJ2-3 and V is TRBV12-3 or TRBV12-4, with D uncertain. This CDR3 contains 13 residues. The V and J ends lost 5 bases and 2 bases respectively, with 8 bases between them.

This clonotype appeared a few times. J is TRBJ2-2 and V is TRBV5-6, with D possibly being TRBD1 (5 bases). The CDR3 sequence is 16 residues long. V was cut by 0 bases and J by 4 bases, with 13 bases left in between. The germline V gene has CDR1 SGHDT and CDR2 YYEEEE. This chain's CDR3 is CASSLVTGGPTGELFF. The CDR3, as DNA: TGTGCCAGCAGCTTGGTTACAGGTGGGCCCACCGGGGAGCTGTTTTTT.